Shown below are 27 T cell receptor beta chains from a single sample sequenced in a study of T cells in Graves' hyperthyroidism and ophthalmopathy. Amplification of TCR beta CDR3 regions used RNA as the template. TCR CDR3 regions were first amplified by RT-PCR with HTBI primers. TCRdb passed the multiplex PCR reads through MiXCR, listing each CDR3 protein once. The sample contains hundreds of thousands of distinct CDR3 sequences, roughly 15% of which appear only once. Sequencing was performed on blood. The receptors shown here come from a woman aged 40 to 50 with Graves' ophthalmopathy.

The chain carries TRBV10-1 and TRBJ2-7; the D call may be TRBD1 or TRBD2 (5 bases each). Germline loops: CDR1 WNHNN, CDR2 SYGVQD (reference sequence). The CDR3 spans 15 residues. The ends were cut back, 4 bases at V and 6 bases at J, with 19 bases in the middle. The CDR3 region is CASSGDGVGAGEQYF. CDR3 nucleotides: TGCGCCAGCAGTGGGGACGGAGTGGGAGCCGGCGAGCAGTACTTC.

The gene calls are TRBV28 and TRBJ1-3, with a tentative D call TRBD1 (5 bases). CDR1 and CDR2 from the germline V gene are MDHEN and SYDVKM. The germline V and J ends were trimmed by 7 bases and 0 bases, with 10 bases remaining between them. The CDR3 has 14 amino acids. CDR3 DNA sequence: TGTGCCAGCATTGACAGCACCTCTGGAAACACCATATATTTT. This translates into CASIDSTSGNTIYF.

V and J are TRBV7-2 and TRBJ2-2, with 8 bases lining up with TRBD2. CDR1 and CDR2 (germline): SGHTA, FQGNSA. The V gene end was trimmed by 5 bases and the J gene end by 5 bases; junction bases not matched to a gene: 7. The CDR3 runs to 15 residues. In nucleotides, the CDR3 is TGTGCCAGCAGCATAACGGGAGGGCAAACCGGGGAGCTGTTTTTT. Translating gives CASSITGGQTGELFF.

The chain joins TRBV28 to TRBJ2-5, with 11 bases aligning to TRBD2. The germline V gene has CDR1 MDHEN and CDR2 SYDVKM. The CDR3 runs 17 residues. J lost 5 bases, V lost 6 bases, and 14 bases had no gene match. CDR3 sequence reads: CASRESLAGGPLETQYF. Written as DNA, the CDR3 is TGTGCCAGCAGAGAAAGTTTAGCGGGAGGGCCGTTGGAGACCCAGTACTTC.

This clonotype showed up many times. The chain employs TRBV20-1 and TRBJ1-2, with a possible D match to TRBD1 (6 bases). The CDR3 has 14 residues. V lost 2 bases and J lost 4, with 14 bases in between. CDR1 DFQATT and CDR2 SNEGSKA come from the germline V gene (reference sequence). CDR3 in amino acids: CSARRGGEPYGYTF. The CDR3, as DNA: TGCAGTGCTAGAAGGGGGGGAGAGCCCTATGGCTACACCTTC.

This clonotype was seen at least ten times. The V gene is TRBV28, the J gene TRBJ2-2; 7 bases agree with TRBD1. J lost 8 bases, V lost 3 bases, and 6 bases had no gene match. This CDR3 contains 14 residues. CDR1 and CDR2 (germline): MDHEN, SYDVKM. CDR3 region: CASSLLTGLGELFF. The CDR3 nucleotides are TGTGCCAGCAGTTTGCTGACAGGGCTAGGGGAGCTGTTTTTT.

This clonotype was seen ten or more times. The V gene is TRBV6-2 or TRBV6-3, the J gene TRBJ1-2; D not resolved. The CDR3 spans 12 residues. Germline CDR1 is MNHEY and CDR2 is SVGEGT. V lost 6 bases and J lost 4, with 9 bases in between. For the CDR3, the DNA is TGTGCCAGCAGCCCCGTACGCTATGGCTACACCTTC. Translated, it gives CASSPVRYGYTF.

The chain recombines TRBV5-1 with TRBJ1-3; a weak D match, TRBD1 (5 bases). This CDR3 comprises 16 residues. Germline V CDR1 and CDR2: SGHRS, YFSETQ. Trimming removed 4 bases at V and 4 bases at J, with 18 bases between. The CDR3 DNA sequence: TGCGCCAGCAGCCCCAATGCAGGGCCGCTGGGAAACACCATATATTTT. Translation: CASSPNAGPLGNTIYF.

This clonotype was counted at least ten times. The chain couples TRBV27 to TRBJ2-7, with D tentatively TRBD1 or TRBD2 (6 bases each). Germline assignment: CDR1 MNHEY and CDR2 SMNVEV (reference sequence). This CDR3 comprises 18 residues. Trimming stripped 6 bases from V and 4 bases from J, with 28 bases between. The CDR3 DNA is TGTGCCAGCAGATGGGGAAGTGGGGGGCCGTGGGCCAATTACGAGCAGTACTTC. Protein sequence: CASRWGSGGPWANYEQYF.

This clonotype appeared a few times. The chain recombines TRBV5-1 with TRBJ2-7; TRBD2 agrees at 9 bases. With V trimmed by 2 bases and J by 4 bases, 4 bases remained unmatched. The CDR3 runs 14 residues. Germline V lookup: CDR1 SGHRS, CDR2 YFSETQ. The chain's CDR3 is CASSFWREGYEQYF. CDR3 nucleotide sequence: TGCGCCAGCAGCTTTTGGCGGGAGGGTTACGAGCAGTACTTC. Combining the CDR3 with reference TRBV5-1 and TRBJ2-7 gives the whole variable domain KAGVTQTPRYLIKTRGQQVTLSCSPISGHRSVSWYQQTPGQGLQFLFEYFSETQRNKGNFPGRFSGRQFSNSRSEMNVSTLELGDSALYLCASSFWREGYEQYFGPGTRLTVT.

The sample holds many counts of this clonotype. The gene calls are TRBV7-2 and TRBJ2-5; no clear D gene. V was clipped by 5 bases and J by 5 bases, with 12 bases between them. CDR1 and CDR2 from the germline V gene are SGHTA and FQGNSA. The CDR3 totals 13 residues. The CDR3 spells CASSGVAGETQYF. The CDR3 DNA follows: TGTGCCAGCAGCGGTGTGGCTGGTGAGACCCAGTACTTC.

Many counts were recorded for this clonotype. The chain uses TRBV4-1 and TRBJ2-7; D is unresolved. CDR3 size: 14 residues. CDR1 MGHRA and CDR2 YSYEKL come from the germline V gene. Trimming pared 1 base from V and 3 bases from J, leaving 10 bases between. In DNA, the CDR3 is TGCGCCAGCAGCCAAGTCGCGGCAGGCTACGAGCAGTACTTC. Its translation: CASSQVAAGYEQYF.

The genes are TRBV7-8 and TRBJ2-5, with TRBD1 matching 9 bases. J lost 1 base, V lost 4 bases, and 7 bases had no gene match. CDR1 is SGHVS, CDR2 FQNEAQ, per germline. CDR3 size: 16 residues. CDR3 protein: CASSSANRGLQETQYF. The CDR3 DNA is TGTGCCAGCAGCTCGGCGAACAGGGGGCTCCAAGAGACCCAGTACTTC.

This clonotype has at least ten counts. The gene calls are TRBV28 and TRBJ2-5; D remains ambiguous. This CDR3 comprises 14 residues. Between the trimmed V and J ends, which lost 5 bases and 5 bases, there was a span of 15 bases. Germline assignment: CDR1 MDHEN and CDR2 SYDVKM. In DNA form, the CDR3 reads TGTGCCAGCAGTCCGAGCTCAGCCGGGGAGACCCAGTACTTC. Translating it yields CASSPSSAGETQYF.

This clonotype was found many times. The chain is built from TRBV6-4 and TRBJ1-1, with D possibly being TRBD1 (5 bases). Germline assignment: CDR1 MRHNA and CDR2 SNTAGT. Trimming took off 7 bases at V and 0 bases at J, with 21 bases between the two ends. This CDR3 has 17 amino acids. The CDR3 DNA reads as TGTGCCAGCATCAAATCTCTACCCGGGACGGTGAACACTGAAGCTTTCTTT. It specifies CASIKSLPGTVNTEAFF.

The chain carries TRBV7-8 and TRBJ2-4; 9 bases line up with TRBD1. The CDR3 length is 15 residues. CDR1 and CDR2 from the germline V gene are SGHVS and FQNEAQ. J gave up 4 bases and V 2 bases, and 3 bases lay outside the gene matches. The CDR3 reads CASSLRGQGKNIQYF. Written as DNA, the CDR3 is TGTGCCAGCAGCTTAAGAGGACAGGGGAAAAACATTCAGTACTTC.

This clonotype has a count of ten or more. The chain combines TRBV5-1 with TRBJ1-1; the match to TRBD1 covers 9 bases. The germline gives CDR1 SGHRS, CDR2 YFSETQ. This CDR3 has 15 residues. The junction had 10 bases not matched to a gene; V was cut back by 3 bases and J by 7 bases. For the CDR3, the DNA is TGCGCCAGCAGCTCAACCTCCGGGACAGGGCTTGAAGCTTTCTTT. This sequence encodes CASSSTSGTGLEAFF.

J is TRBJ2-5 and V is TRBV28; D gene ambiguous. Germline V gene lookup returns CDR1 MDHEN and CDR2 SYDVKM. Trimming removed 4 bases at V and 5 bases at J, with 17 bases between. The CDR3 length is 15 residues. CDR3 coding DNA: TGTGCCAGCAGTTCCATCGGATCCCCGCAGGAGACCCAGTACTTC. Translated: CASSSIGSPQETQYF.

Ten or more counts support this clonotype. The chain uses TRBV30 and TRBJ1-1; TRBD1 aligns across 7 bases. The V segment lost 4 bases and the J segment 1 base; nucleotides outside the gene matches: 3. Germline CDR1 is GTSNPN and CDR2 is SVGIG (reference sequence). The CDR3 contains 13 residues. CDR3 coding DNA: TGTGCCTGGACCGGACAGGCGAACACTGAAGCTTTCTTT. It yields the protein CAWTGQANTEAFF.

In this sample, this clonotype turned up many times. The J gene is TRBJ1-1, the V gene TRBV20-1; D possibly corresponds to TRBD1 (5 bases). The germline V gene has CDR1 DFQATT and CDR2 SNEGSKA (reference sequence). Trimming shortened V by 4 bases and J by 5 bases, and 17 bases separated the two germline ends. There are 14 residues in the CDR3. As DNA, the CDR3 is TGCAGTGCTATCAATTCCGACAGTCGTACTGAAGCTTTCTTT. It is translated as CSAINSDSRTEAFF.

The sample holds many counts of this clonotype. J is TRBJ2-5 and V is TRBV2, with TRBD2 identical over 11 bases. Trimming removed 5 bases from V and 0 bases from J; junction bases left unmatched: 8. This CDR3 is built from 17 residues. The germline V gene encodes CDR1 SNHLY and CDR2 FYNNEI. CDR3 region: CASSLTSGSLYQETQYF. The CDR3 region has the DNA TGTGCCAGCAGTCTTACTAGCGGGAGCCTGTACCAAGAGACCCAGTACTTC.

This clonotype was picked up many times. This CDR3 reads CASSFGLSGELFF. The CDR3 nucleotides read TGTGCCAGCAGCTTTGGACTTTCCGGGGAGCTGTTTTTT. The chain combines TRBV11-3 with TRBJ2-2; D may be TRBD2 (5 bases). Trimming stripped 3 bases from V and 6 bases from J, with 8 bases between. Germline loops: CDR1 SGHNT, CDR2 YENEEA. The CDR3 extends over 13 amino acids.

This clonotype was recorded many times. The V call is TRBV13, the J call TRBJ2-7, with TRBD2 matching 9 bases. Germline V gene lookup returns CDR1 PRHDT and CDR2 FYEKMQ (reference sequence). The ends lost 5 bases at V and 4 bases at J; junction bases unmatched: 6. This CDR3 contains 14 residues. The CDR3 DNA reads TGTGCCAGCAGCCCTAGCGGGAAAGCTTACGAGCAGTACTTC. Its protein is CASSPSGKAYEQYF.

In this sample, this clonotype turned up many times. A much larger clonotype is one base distant, so this may be a read error. The gene calls are TRBV7-6 and TRBJ1-3, with TRBD1 matching over 8 bases. Germline CDR1 and CDR2: SGHVS and FNYEAQ. CDR3 length: 14 residues. Trimming cost V 5 bases and J 2 bases; bases outside gene matches: 2. The CDR3 region has the DNA TGTGCCAGCAGCACACAGGGGGCTGGAAACACCATATATTTT. Amino acids: CASSTQGAGNTIYF.

The sample holds many counts of this clonotype. The V gene is TRBV6-5, the J gene TRBJ2-4, with TRBD1 matching over 10 bases. Looked up from germline, CDR1 is MNHEY and CDR2 is SVGAGI. The CDR3 sequence is 17 residues long. V shed 5 bases, J shed 6 bases, and the junction held 13 bases outside the gene matches. Here the CDR3 reads CASSTRTGGGPTNIQYF. The CDR3 DNA sequence: TGTGCCAGCAGTACCCGGACAGGGGGGGGGCCAACAAACATTCAGTACTTC.

This chain joins TRBV20-1 and TRBJ2-7, with 9 bases identical to TRBD2. The CDR3 length is 13 residues. Per germline, CDR1 DFQATT and CDR2 SNEGSKA (reference sequence). The V gene end was trimmed by 1 base and the J gene end by 4 bases; junction bases not matched to a gene: 2. CDR3 coding DNA: TGCAGTGCTAGAGTAGCGGGAGTGTACGAGCAGTACTTC. It codes for CSARVAGVYEQYF.

This clonotype was detected many times. V usage is TRBV7-2 and J usage is TRBJ1-3; the match to TRBD1 covers 8 bases. Trimming cost V 5 bases and J 8 bases; bases outside gene matches: 5. The CDR3 covers 13 residues. Germline V gives CDR1 SGHTA, CDR2 FQGNSA. For the CDR3, the DNA is TGTGCCAGCAGCCTCGGACAGGGCGACACCATATATTTT. Protein product: CASSLGQGDTIYF.